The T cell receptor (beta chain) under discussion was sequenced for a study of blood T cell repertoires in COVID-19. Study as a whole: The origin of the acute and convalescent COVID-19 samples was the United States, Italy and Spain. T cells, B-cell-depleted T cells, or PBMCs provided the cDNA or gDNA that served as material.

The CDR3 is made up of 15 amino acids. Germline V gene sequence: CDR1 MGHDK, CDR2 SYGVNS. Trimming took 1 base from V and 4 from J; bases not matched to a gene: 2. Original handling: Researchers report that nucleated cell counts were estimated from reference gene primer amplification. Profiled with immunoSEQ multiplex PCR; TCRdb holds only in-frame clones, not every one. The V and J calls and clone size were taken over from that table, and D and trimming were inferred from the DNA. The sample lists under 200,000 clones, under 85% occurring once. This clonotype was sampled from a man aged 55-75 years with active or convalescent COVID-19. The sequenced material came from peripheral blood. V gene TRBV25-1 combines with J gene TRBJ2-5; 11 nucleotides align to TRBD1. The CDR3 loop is CASSEFGTGGETQYF. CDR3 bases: TGTGCCAGCAGTGAATTTGGGACAGGGGGAGAGACCCAGTACTTC. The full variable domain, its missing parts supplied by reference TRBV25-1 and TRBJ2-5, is EADIYQTPRYLVIGTGKKITLECSQTMGHDKMYWYQQDPGMELHLIHYSYGVNSTEKGDLSSESTVSRIRTEHFPLTLESARPSHTSQYLCASSEFGTGGETQYFGPGTRLLVL.